These 20 T cell receptor beta chains came from one sample sequenced in a study of shared clonotypes between healthy human individuals. Profiled with immunoSEQ multiplex PCR; TCRdb holds only in-frame clones, not every one. The profile covers 450,000 to 500,000 clones, with approximately 81% appearing a single time and roughly an eighth taken by the ten largest. Sequenced sample: PBMCs. All receptors come from a woman aged 40-49 years in good health. Some clones in this sample may be carry-over from other donors' samples.

The chain links TRBV5-1 to TRBJ1-2; D unclear. The germline CDR1 and CDR2 sequences are SGHRS and YFSETQ. This CDR3 spans 15 amino acids. Trimming left V 0 bases short and J 3 bases short, with 12 bases between. DNA of the CDR3: TGCGCCAGCAGCTTGGACGGCTCCCCAGACTATGGCTACACCTTC. Encoded protein: CASSLDGSPDYGYTF.

This clone has only a few counts. The chain employs TRBV10-3 and TRBJ2-7, with TRBD1 matching 7 bases. This CDR3 has 13 residues. Germline values: CDR1 ENHRY, CDR2 SYGVKD. V gave up 6 bases and J gave up 6 bases; unmatched junction bases: 8. CDR3 DNA: TGTGCCATCAGCCCCCAACAGGGGAGCGAGCAGTACTTC. It yields the protein CAISPQQGSEQYF.

This clone was counted a few times. The chain has TRBV19 and TRBJ1-2; D is unclear. The CDR3 loop spans 14 amino acids. Deletions cut 4 bases from V and 4 bases from J, with 13 bases between. CDR1 is LNHDA and CDR2 is SQIVND in the germline V gene (reference sequence). CDR3 in amino acids: CASSRNLGLYGYTF. The CDR3 DNA is TGTGCCAGTAGTAGAAATCTAGGCCTCTATGGCTACACCTTC. The complete variable domain, with remaining parts taken from reference TRBV19 and TRBJ1-2, reads DGGITQSPKYLFRKEGQNVTLSCEQNLNHDAMYWYRQDPGQGLRLIYYSQIVNDFQKGDIAEGYSVSREKKESFPLTVTSAQKNPTAFYLCASSRNLGLYGYTFGSGTRLTVV.

This rearrangement joins TRBV29-1 to TRBJ2-1; D not resolved. Trimming pared 2 bases from V and 5 bases from J, leaving 13 bases between. The CDR3 is 14 amino acids. The germline V gene has CDR1 SQVTM and CDR2 ANQGSEA. This CDR3 reads CSVERARVNNEQFF. In DNA form, the CDR3 reads TGCAGCGTTGAAAGGGCACGGGTAAACAATGAGCAGTTCTTC.

Only a few counts were recorded for this clone. A far larger clone is a single base away, which makes a read error likely. Other DNA sequences in this specimen translate into the identical CDR3. The rearrangement links TRBV30 to TRBJ1-3, with a weak D call TRBD1 (6 bases). This CDR3 spans 15 amino acids. Germline V gives CDR1 GTSNPN, CDR2 SVGIG (reference sequence). Trimming left V 3 bases short and J 2 bases short, with 14 bases between. The CDR3 region is CAWSRRGLAGNTIYF. Written as DNA, the CDR3 is TGTGCCTGGAGCAGAAGGGGGTTAGCTGGAAACACCATATATTTT.

The count of this clone is one. V usage is TRBV25-1 and J usage is TRBJ2-7, with 7 bases lining up with TRBD2. The CDR3 runs 13 residues. Germline CDR1 MGHDK, CDR2 SYGVNS. The V and J ends lost 7 bases and 4 bases, in that order; junction bases with no gene match: 7. The CDR3 DNA is TGTGCCAGCACGAACCGAGCGGGGTACGAGCAGTACTTC. It yields the protein CASTNRAGYEQYF.

The chain is built from TRBV19 and TRBJ1-5, with a possible D match to TRBD1 (5 bases). Germline values: CDR1 LNHDA, CDR2 SQIVND (reference sequence). The CDR3 runs 14 residues. V dropped 3 bases and J dropped 6 bases, with 12 bases sitting between them. The CDR3 nucleotides read TGTGCCAGTAGTATGGGCCGGGGGGGTCAGCCCCAGCATTTT. Amino acid sequence: CASSMGRGGQPQHF.

This clone was picked up one time. Other DNA sequences of this sample code for an identical CDR3. This chain joins TRBV18 and TRBJ1-2; TRBD1 might be the D (6 bases). Germline V gives CDR1 KGHSH, CDR2 LQKENI. V was shortened by 2 bases and J by 3 bases, with 10 bases between the two germline ends. The length of the CDR3 is 14 residues. In DNA form, the CDR3 reads TGTGCCAGCTCACCAGGGGGCGCGGACTATGGCTACACCTTC. Translated: CASSPGGADYGYTF.

This chain connects TRBV28 to TRBJ1-2; 7 nucleotides align to TRBD1. The trim removed 6 bases at V and 3 bases at J, leaving 4 bases unmatched. CDR1 MDHEN and CDR2 SYDVKM come from the germline V gene. The CDR3 is 13 amino acids. CDR3 sequence (DNA): TGTGCCAGCAGGTCCGGGACAGACTATGGCTACACCTTC. The encoded protein is CASRSGTDYGYTF.

The gene calls are TRBV15 and TRBJ2-1; 13 nucleotides align to TRBD2. Looked up from germline, CDR1 is LNHNV and CDR2 is YYDKDF (reference sequence). The CDR3 is made up of 17 amino acids. With 10 bases clipped from V and 1 base from J, the junction kept 10 bases outside the gene matches. This CDR3 reads CAIDRTSGSSSYNEQFF. For the CDR3, the DNA is TGTGCCATTGATAGGACTAGCGGGAGTAGTTCCTACAATGAGCAGTTCTTC.

The chain is built from TRBV4-1 and TRBJ2-3, with D unclear. Trimming cost V 1 base and J 1 base, with 9 bases left between them. Per germline, CDR1 MGHRA and CDR2 YSYEKL. The CDR3 extends over 15 amino acids. The CDR3 sequence: CASSQVVSRTDTQYF. CDR3 nucleotides: TGCGCCAGCAGCCAAGTTGTCAGTCGCACAGATACGCAGTATTTT.

The rearrangement uses TRBV19 and TRBJ2-1; D unresolved. The CDR3 is made up of 13 amino acids. Trimming left V 4 bases short and J 9 bases short, with 13 bases between. CDR1 LNHDA and CDR2 SQIVND come from the germline V gene (reference sequence). DNA of the CDR3: TGTGCCAGTAGTACCCGAGGAGTTTTTGAGCAGTTCTTC. It specifies CASSTRGVFEQFF.

The CDR3 spells CASRKGGTEAFF. The CDR3 DNA reads TGTGCCAGCAGGAAGGGTGGCACTGAAGCTTTCTTT. V gene TRBV27 combines with J gene TRBJ1-1; D is ambiguous. The CDR3 totals 12 residues. Deletions cut 6 bases from V and 4 bases from J, with 9 bases between. The germline gives CDR1 MNHEY, CDR2 SMNVEV (reference sequence).

The chain uses TRBV7-8 and TRBJ2-7; TRBD1 matches 10 bases. Germline CDR1 and CDR2: SGHVS and FQNEAQ. Germline trimming cut 5 bases from V and 4 bases from J; bases unmatched to any gene: 8. The CDR3 is 15 amino acids. The CDR3 bases are TGTGCCAGCAGCCACCCGGGACAGGGGAAATACGAGCAGTACTTC. The encoded protein is CASSHPGQGKYEQYF. Variable domain in full (rest from reference TRBV7-8 and TRBJ2-7): GAGVSQSPRYKVAKRGQDVALRCDPISGHVSLFWYQQALGQGPEFLTYFQNEAQLDKSGLPSDRFFAERPEGSVSTLKIQRTQQEDSAVYLCASSHPGQGKYEQYFGPGTRLTVT.

This clone was picked up a small number of times. CDR3: CASSSNARAWETQYF. The CDR3 DNA reads as TGTGCCAGCAGCTCTAATGCCCGTGCGTGGGAGACCCAGTACTTC. V is TRBV7-2 and J is TRBJ2-5; D is unresolved. Germline-derived CDR1 and CDR2 are SGHTA and FQGNSA. The CDR3 is made up of 15 amino acids. The V and J ends lost 4 bases and 5 bases respectively, with 17 bases between them.

The chain recombines TRBV9 with TRBJ2-2, with a tentative D call TRBD2 (6 bases). Trimming left V 0 bases short and J 3 bases short, with 15 bases between. The length of the CDR3 is 17 residues. Per germline, CDR1 SGDLS and CDR2 YYNGEE. CDR3 residues: CASSVEVSGVYTGELFF. CDR3 in DNA: TGTGCCAGCAGCGTAGAGGTATCGGGGGTGTACACCGGGGAGCTGTTTTTT.

This clone occurred once. With only one base between it and a far larger clone, this is likely a read error. The chain couples TRBV9 to TRBJ2-7; D is perhaps TRBD2 (6 bases). The CDR3 runs to 15 residues. CDR1 is SGDLS, CDR2 YYNGEE, per germline. Trimming took 4 bases from V and 1 from J, leaving 15 bases between them. This CDR3 reads CASSRSSERSYEQYF. The CDR3 DNA sequence: TGTGCCAGCAGCCGGTCTAGCGAGCGGTCCTACGAGCAGTACTTC.

Written as DNA, the CDR3 is TGTGCCAGCAGGGTCGGACAGGGTGATGATGGCTACACCTTC. This translates into CASRVGQGDDGYTF. The chain couples TRBV27 to TRBJ1-2; TRBD1 matches 8 bases. The germline CDR1 and CDR2 sequences are MNHEY and SMNVEV (reference sequence). This CDR3 has 14 amino acids. Trimming took 6 bases from V and 6 from J; bases not matched to a gene: 9.

The J gene is TRBJ2-7, the V gene TRBV27; 9 nucleotides agree with TRBD1. V gave up 5 bases and J gave up 2 bases; unmatched junction bases: 13. Germline V gives CDR1 MNHEY, CDR2 SMNVEV (reference sequence). This CDR3 is built from 17 residues. CDR3 DNA sequence: TGTGCCAGCAGTAACCGGACAGGGGCCTTCAATACCTACGAGCAGTACTTC. Protein sequence: CASSNRTGAFNTYEQYF.

The rearrangement links TRBV2 to TRBJ1-1; possible D gene TRBD1, 5 bases. The CDR3 length is 14 residues. CDR1 is SNHLY, CDR2 FYNNEI, per germline. Deletions cut 5 bases from V and 0 bases from J, with 10 bases between. CDR3 DNA sequence: TGTGCCAGCAGTCAAGGGGTGATGAACACTGAAGCTTTCTTT. Its translation is CASSQGVMNTEAFF. The whole variable domain, filled in from reference TRBV2 and TRBJ1-1, reads EPEVTQTPSHQVTQMGQEVILRCVPISNHLYFYWYRQILGQKVEFLVSFYNNEISEKSEIFDDQFSVERPDGSNFTLKIRSTKLEDSAMYFCASSQGVMNTEAFFGQGTRLTVV.